This section outlines one T cell receptor (beta chain) sequence together with its context. Its antigen is not known. PCR primers comprised 60 Vbeta and 13 Jbeta primers. Generated by immunoSEQ multiplex PCR, the TCRdb table keeps only in-frame clones and is missing some. The repertoire has approximately 170,000 clones, 85% of them found once; the top ten carry 1%. This CDR3 is 13 amino acids long. Trimming at V came to 7 bases and at J to 3 bases, leaving 5 bases not matched to a gene. Germline CDR1 is MDHEN and CDR2 is SYDVKM. These data originate in a study of cytomegalovirus exposure and HLA in healthy donors. Looking at the study overall: About 85 million unique TCRs from HLA-typed donors were held in an early release of data. The study, taken as a whole, reports: Most CMV-associated TCR beta chains were later found to appear HLA-restricted. Some V segments could not be told apart, so they were left out, TRBV6-2 and TRBV6-3 among them. In a later analysis, compared with equally common non-associated chains, HLA-associated beta chains were more expanded.

Sequenced material: PBMCs. The sequence came from a boy younger than 10 in good health and CMV-seronegative. The chain employs TRBV28 and TRBJ2-7, with 8 bases aligning to TRBD1. The CDR3 loop reads CASILQGGYEQYF. The CDR3, as DNA: TGTGCCAGCATCCTACAGGGGGGCTACGAGCAGTACTTC.